Below, one T cell receptor (beta chain) is given with its context. This record belongs to a study of blood T cell repertoires in COVID-19. Study-level background: T cells, B-cell-depleted T cells, or PBMCs supplied cDNA or gDNA.

Per the original data handling: Reference gene primer amplification yielded estimated nucleated cell counts. The assay was immunoSEQ multiplex PCR, and TCRdb's table has in-frame clones only and misses some. That table gives V, J and clone size, and the DNA gave D and trimming. The sample contains 80,000 to 130,000 clones, 80% to 90% of which appear only once. V was trimmed by 6 bases and J by 7 bases, leaving 16 bases between them. This CDR3 is built from 13 residues. The V gene's germline CDR1 is KGHSH and CDR2 LQKENI. V and J are TRBV18 and TRBJ2-7, with D perhaps TRBD1 (6 bases). This TCR came from a woman aged 50 to 60 who had recovered from COVID-19. Material: PBMCs or T cells enriched from blood (not recorded which). The CDR3 protein is CASSPTGIEEQYF. For the CDR3, the DNA is TGTGCCAGCTCCCCGACAGGAATTGAGGAGCAGTACTTC.